This T cell receptor beta chain was captured by sequencing in a study of cytomegalovirus exposure and HLA in healthy donors. Overall study context: The 110 or so validation repertoires, a later analysis reported, used the same platform as the approximately 650 first-cohort repertoires.

Assay: immunoSEQ multiplex PCR; the TCRdb copy retains only in-frame clones and omits some. Of some 320,000 clones detected, 87% appear once; the ten largest clones hold 1% to 1.5%. The trim removed 4 bases at V and 6 bases at J, leaving 8 bases unmatched. Germline lookup yields CDR1 SGHRS and CDR2 YFSETQ. The CDR3 spans 16 residues. Sequenced: PBMCs. The chain uses TRBV5-1 and TRBJ2-3; TRBD2 aligns across 13 bases. This TCR was sampled from a woman aged 25 to 39 in good health and CMV-seropositive. DNA for the CDR3: TGCGCCAGCAGCCTACTAGCGGGGGGGCCGGGGGATACGCAGTATTTT. Translation: CASSLLAGGPGDTQYF. The whole variable domain, filled in from reference TRBV5-1 and TRBJ2-3, reads KAGVTQTPRYLIKTRGQQVTLSCSPISGHRSVSWYQQTPGQGLQFLFEYFSETQRNKGNFPGRFSGRQFSNSRSEMNVSTLELGDSALYLCASSLLAGGPGDTQYFGPGTRLTVL.